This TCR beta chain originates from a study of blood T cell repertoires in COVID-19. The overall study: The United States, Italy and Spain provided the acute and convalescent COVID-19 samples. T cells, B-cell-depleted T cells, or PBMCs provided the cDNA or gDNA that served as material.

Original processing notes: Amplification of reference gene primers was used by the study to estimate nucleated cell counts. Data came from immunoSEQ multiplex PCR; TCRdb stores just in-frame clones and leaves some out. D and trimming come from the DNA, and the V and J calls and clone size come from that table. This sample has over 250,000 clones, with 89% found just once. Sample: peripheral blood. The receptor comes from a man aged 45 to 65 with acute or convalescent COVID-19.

CDR3 protein: CASSYGRDEQYF. CDR3 in DNA: TGTGCCAGCAGTTACGGCAGGGACGAGCAGTACTTC. This rearrangement joins TRBV6-5 to TRBJ2-7; tentative D call: TRBD1 (5 bases). Germline CDR1 MNHEY, CDR2 SVGAGI. The CDR3 is made up of 12 amino acids. V lost 2 bases and J 5 bases, leaving 7 bases between the germline ends.